The present T cell receptor (beta chain) was sequenced within a study of CD8+CD57+ T cells in acquired aplastic anemia. Across the study: As sequenced from healthy donors, CD4+ cells averaged about 10.8 million reads.

Overall study results and limits: Between the patient and control groups, CD8+ Simpson's diversity did not differ significantly. Almost 30 shared CD8+ CDR3s appeared highly expressed within patients' immunodominant clones.

Template material for TCR beta VDJ and CDR3 profiling consisted of genomic DNA. One entry per CDR3 protein, called by TCRdb with MiXCR from the reads. Among 350,000 to 450,000 distinct CDR3 sequences listed, approximately 70% were seen once. Worth noting for this clonotype: Its specificity is unknown.

Deletions cut 3 bases from V and 12 bases from J, with 21 bases between. Germline V lookup: CDR1 SGHVS, CDR2 FQNEAQ. The CDR3 has 15 residues. The sequencing sample was made of sorted CD4+, CD8+, or CD8+CD57+ T cells (not recorded which) from PBMCs. This chain uses TRBV7-8 with TRBJ2-1; D not resolved. The sequence was obtained from a human donor in good health, serving as a control. This chain's CDR3 is CASSLGWLAGNLQFF. For the CDR3, the DNA is TGTGCCAGCAGCTTGGGATGGTTGGCAGGCAATTTGCAGTTCTTC.